This is a list of T cell receptor beta chains from one sample in a study of regulatory T cells in long-lasting Graves disease. Each CDR3 protein gets one entry after TCRdb re-called the multiplex PCR reads with MiXCR. This sample yields 350,000 to 450,000 distinct CDR3 sequences, of which 21% are seen a single time; 14% belongs to the top ten. The source was peripheral blood mononuclear cells (PBMCs), collected when the disease was refractory, from a patient treated with antithyroid drugs. These receptor sequences come from a female donor with Graves disease. The CDR3 runs from the conserved cysteine through the conserved F or W. D genes are given only for firm matches. Some rows have no size entry. The others give once, few or many, or a class for an expanded clone.

J | V | D | size | CDR3 | DNA
TRBJ2-7 | TRBV10-3 | TRBD1 | many | CAISTGTGVSEQYF | TGTGCCATCAGTACAGGGACAGGGGTGAGCGAGCAGTACTTC
TRBJ2-7 | TRBV7-7 | TRBD2 | few | CAVGGRTPYEQYF | TGTGCAGTCGGCGGGAGGACCCCCTACGAGCAGTACTTC
TRBJ2-2 | TRBV28 | - | many | CASSFRQGRGTGELFF | TGTGCCAGCAGTTTCCGTCAGGGTAGGGGGACCGGGGAGCTGTTTTTT
TRBJ1-4 | TRBV28 | TRBD1 | many | CASINSDRETFEKLFF | TGTGCCAGCATCAACTCAGACAGGGAAACATTCGAAAAACTGTTTTTT
TRBJ1-2 | TRBV30 | TRBD1 | - | CAWRKGKRGLGNYGYTF | TGTGCCTGGAGGAAAGGGAAAAGGGGGCTCGGTAACTATGGCTACACCTTC
TRBJ1-2 | TRBV6-1 | - | few | CASSIVGPTTSGYTF | TGTGCCAGCAGTATAGTGGGGCCTACCACCTCCGGCTACACCTTC
TRBJ1-5 | TRBV24-1 | TRBD1 | - | CATSDTGDSNQPQHF | TGTGCCACCAGTGATACAGGGGATAGCAATCAGCCCCAGCATTTT
TRBJ1-1 | TRBV28 | - | - | CASRGAGNTEAFF | TGTGCCAGCAGGGGGGCAGGGAACACTGAAGCTTTCTTT
TRBJ1-1 | TRBV11-2 | TRBD1 | many | CASSLAEGQLNTEAFF | TGTGCCAGCAGCTTAGCGGAGGGACAGTTGAACACTGAAGCTTTCTTT
TRBJ2-3 | TRBV7-9 | - | - | CASSLPGDDTQYF | TGTGCCAGCAGCCTACCCGGGGACGATACGCAGTATTTT
TRBJ1-6 | TRBV30 | - | - | CAWSYIVSGDSPLHF | TGTGCCTGGAGCTACATAGTGAGTGGAGATTCACCCCTCCACTTT
TRBJ2-7 | TRBV11-2 | - | many | CASSLIGSSYEQYF | TGTGCCAGCAGCCTAATCGGGAGTTCCTACGAGCAGTACTTC
TRBJ2-7 | TRBV5-8 | TRBD2 | many | CASSSRKRESHEQYF | TGTGCCAGCAGCTCGAGAAAGCGGGAGAGCCACGAGCAGTACTTC
TRBJ2-1 | TRBV7-3 | TRBD2 | - | CASSFLGTSGDEQFF | TGTGCCAGCAGCTTTTTGGGGACTAGCGGGGATGAGCAGTTCTTC
TRBJ1-1 | TRBV5-1 | - | few | CASSLAVSNTEAFF | TGCGCCAGCAGCTTGGCAGTTTCGAACACTGAAGCTTTCTTT
TRBJ1-2 | TRBV6-8 | - | many | CASSYPTGLHYGYTF | TGTGCCAGCAGTTACCCGACAGGCCTCCACTATGGCTACACCTTC
TRBJ1-5 | TRBV20-1 | - | - | CSAIRDGTSNQPQHF | TGCAGTGCTATTCGGGACGGAACTAGCAATCAGCCCCAGCATTTT
TRBJ2-5 | TRBV30 | - | - | CAWSIYPGAETQYF | TGTGCCTGGAGTATATACCCGGGCGCAGAGACCCAGTACTTC